This T cell receptor beta chain is drawn from a study of T cells after posttransplantation cyclophosphamide. Study-level points and caveats: TRB clonality was highly associated with recipient CMV seropositivity and reactivation.

As for this clone: Its target is unknown.

Some clones are missing from TCRdb's copy, which holds only in-frame ones; the method was immunoSEQ multiplex PCR. The table records 10,000 to 15,000 clones, about four fifths of them present only once. Trimming removed 8 bases from V and 5 bases from J, with 19 bases in between. Germline values: CDR1 SGHTA, CDR2 FQGNSA. CDR3 length equals 15 residues. The chain couples TRBV7-2 to TRBJ1-5; D is unclear. Sequenced sample: memory CD4+ T cells sorted from PBMCs. This TCR derives from a man aged 50 or older in good health, CMV-negative, and a related stem cell transplant donor. CDR3 bases: TGTGCCAGCTCCCAACAGCTTGGTACGGATCAGCCCCAGCATTTT. Residues: CASSQQLGTDQPQHF.